One sample yielded the 18 T cell receptor beta chains listed below, sequenced in a study of T cells after yellow fever vaccination. TCRdb reprocessed the 5' RACE reads with MiXCR, giving one entry per CDR3 protein. The sample carries about 320,000 distinct CDR3 sequences, around 13% recorded once. This specimen consisted of CD4+ T cells sorted from PBMCs, obtained 15 days after the yellow fever booster vaccination. All receptors come from a man younger than 30 who received the YFV17D yellow fever vaccine.

The chain uses TRBV18 and TRBJ2-5; D gene uncertain. The CDR3 runs 14 residues. The germline V gene encodes CDR1 KGHSH and CDR2 LQKENI. V shed 3 bases and J shed 4 bases, with 12 bases lying between them. CDR3 bases: TGTGCCAGCTCACCGCAGGACCCAATAGAGACCCAGTACTTC. This gives the protein CASSPQDPIETQYF.

The J gene is TRBJ1-2, the V gene TRBV3-1; the match to TRBD1 covers 7 bases. V lost 2 bases to trimming and J lost 2 bases; unmatched junction nucleotides: 2. This CDR3 spans 14 amino acids. Germline V gene data show CDR1 as LGHDT and CDR2 as YNNKEL (reference sequence). CDR3 amino acids: CASSQPDRNYGYTF. The CDR3 DNA follows: TGTGCCAGCAGCCAACCGGACAGGAACTATGGCTACACCTTC.

The J gene is TRBJ1-5, the V gene TRBV6-2 or TRBV6-3; the D gene is possibly TRBD1 (6 bases). The germline V gene encodes CDR1 MNHEY and CDR2 SVGEGT. The CDR3 is made up of 15 amino acids. Deletions cut 3 bases from V and 8 bases from J, with 17 bases between. In DNA form, the CDR3 reads TGTGCCAGCAGTTATGCCAGGGGCCGTTGGGAGCCCCAGCATTTT. This codes for CASSYARGRWEPQHF.

The chain recombines TRBV9 with TRBJ1-1; D uncertain. This CDR3 is 18 amino acids long. The V gene's germline CDR1 is SGDLS and CDR2 YYNGEE. The V and J ends lost 2 bases and 2 bases respectively, with 22 bases between them. The CDR3 bases are TGTGCCAGCAGCGTTTCACCGGACGGCCTAAAAACTAACACTGAAGCTTTCTTT. Encoded protein: CASSVSPDGLKTNTEAFF.

This clonotype has just a few counts. This chain links TRBV2 with TRBJ1-6; D is possibly TRBD1 (5 bases). The length of the CDR3 is 15 residues. From germline, CDR1 is SNHLY and CDR2 FYNNEI. Trimming left V 3 bases short and J 8 bases short, with 14 bases between. CDR3 nucleotide sequence: TGTGCCAGCAGTGAGGAGTGGGCGGGGGATTCACCCCTCCACTTT. This codes for CASSEEWAGDSPLHF.

V is TRBV7-9 and J is TRBJ2-3; D remains unclear. Germline CDR1 and CDR2: SEHNR and FQNEAQ (reference sequence). The CDR3 is 13 residues long. Deletions cut 5 bases from V and 3 bases from J, with 9 bases between. DNA of the CDR3: TGTGCCAGCAGCACCCTCCAGACAGATACGCAGTATTTT. Its translation: CASSTLQTDTQYF.

This chain links TRBV6-6 with TRBJ2-7; 9 bases map to TRBD1. Trimming took 6 bases from V and 3 from J; bases not matched to a gene: 6. Germline CDR1 is MNHNY and CDR2 is SVGAGI (reference sequence). The CDR3 is 14 amino acids. The CDR3 protein is CASSQGQGFYEQYV. The CDR3 DNA reads TGTGCCAGCAGCCAGGGACAGGGATTCTACGAGCAGTACGTC.

The CDR3 nucleotides read TGCAGTGCGCTGACCAGGGATAGTGGCTACACCTTC. Encoded protein: CSALTRDSGYTF. This sequence joins TRBV20-1 and TRBJ1-2, with D perhaps matching TRBD1 (5 bases). V was clipped by 6 bases and J by 7 bases, with 15 bases between them. The CDR3 spans 12 residues. Germline V gene data show CDR1 as DFQATT and CDR2 as SNEGSKA (reference sequence).

The chain joins TRBV19 to TRBJ1-6; D is possibly TRBD1 (5 bases). There are 14 residues in the CDR3. Deletions cut 10 bases from V and 5 bases from J, with 15 bases between. Germline CDR1 reads LNHDA; CDR2 reads SQIVND (reference sequence). The CDR3: CATSSGAHNSPLHF. CDR3 bases: TGTGCCACTTCGTCCGGGGCTCATAATTCACCCCTCCACTTT.

This clonotype was seen more than once but under ten times. This chain uses TRBV21-1 with TRBJ2-1; the table's D call of TRBD1 was not tested on the DNA. TRBV21-1 is a pseudogene locus. The CDR3 totals 16 residues. The CDR3, as DNA: TGTGCCAGCAGCAACGGGCAGGGGGCCGGGTACAATGAGCAGTTCTTC. It translates to CASSNGQGAGYNEQFF.

The rearrangement links TRBV19 to TRBJ2-7, with 9 positions matching TRBD2. The CDR3 totals 15 residues. Unmatched junction bases numbered 8, after V lost 5 bases and J lost 3 bases. The germline V gene encodes CDR1 LNHDA and CDR2 SQIVND (reference sequence). The CDR3 nucleotides read TGTGCCAGTAGTCTCCAGCGGGGGGCCAACTACGAGCAGTACTTC. As protein: CASSLQRGANYEQYF.

Turning to this clonotype: One junction end disagrees with the germline gene, perhaps due to a read error. This chain links TRBV19 with TRBJ2-3, with 8 bases identical to TRBD2. CDR1 is LNHDA and CDR2 is SQIVND in the germline V gene (reference sequence). This CDR3 has 13 amino acids. CDR3 sequence: CASSTLERGHGHF. CDR3 in DNA: TGTGCCAGTAGTACCCTTGAGCGGGGGCATGGACATTTT.

V usage is TRBV20-1 and J usage is TRBJ2-5; D is unclear. CDR1 and CDR2 from the germline V gene are DFQATT and SNEGSKA (reference sequence). CDR3 size: 13 residues. Trimming removed 5 bases at V and 4 bases at J, with 14 bases between. As DNA, the CDR3 is TGCAGTGCTTTAGACTCCTTGGTAGAGACCCAGTACTTC. Translation gives CSALDSLVETQYF.

This rearrangement joins TRBV5-5 to TRBJ2-5; D assignment may be TRBD1 or TRBD2 (6 bases each). The germline CDR1 and CDR2 sequences are SGHKS and YYEKEE (reference sequence). The CDR3 length is 16 residues. The V and J ends lost 6 bases and 5 bases respectively, with 23 bases between them. Here the CDR3 reads CASIPGGPGGAETQYF. CDR3 sequence (DNA): TGTGCCAGCATCCCTGGGGGCCCAGGAGGGGCGGAGACCCAGTACTTC.

J is TRBJ2-7 and V is TRBV29-1, with D maybe TRBD2 (7 bases). The CDR3 sequence is 15 residues long. Germline loops: CDR1 SQVTM, CDR2 ANQGSEA. The ends were cut back, 5 bases at V and 0 bases at J, with 17 bases in the middle. CDR3: CSVTRGAQSSYEQYF. The CDR3 nucleotides are TGCAGCGTTACCCGGGGGGCTCAAAGCTCCTACGAGCAGTACTTC.

This chain connects TRBV20-1 to TRBJ1-5, with D perhaps TRBD1 (5 bases). Germline V gene sequence: CDR1 DFQATT, CDR2 SNEGSKA (reference sequence). This CDR3 region has 15 residues. V lost 0 bases and J lost 9, with 18 bases in between. The CDR3: CSARDKGTGYRPQHF. The CDR3 DNA reads as TGCAGTGCTAGAGATAAGGGGACGGGCTATAGGCCCCAGCATTTT.

This chain links TRBV2 with TRBJ2-5; weak D call: TRBD2 (6 bases). CDR1 SNHLY and CDR2 FYNNEI come from the germline V gene. This CDR3 is built from 14 residues. Trimming took off 8 bases at V and 0 bases at J, with 13 bases between the two ends. As DNA, the CDR3 is TGTGCCAGCCTACAAGGAGGGGACCAAGAGACCCAGTACTTC. This gives the protein CASLQGGDQETQYF. Supplemented by reference TRBV2 and TRBJ2-5, the full variable domain reads EPEVTQTPSHQVTQMGQEVILRCVPISNHLYFYWYRQILGQKVEFLVSFYNNEISEKSEIFDDQFSVERPDGSNFTLKIRSTKLEDSAMYFCASLQGGDQETQYFGPGTRLLVL.

The rearrangement joins TRBV28 to TRBJ2-3; 14 bases are a match to TRBD2. The CDR3 has 21 amino acids. V lost 6 bases to trimming and J lost 2 bases; unmatched junction nucleotides: 19. The germline CDR1 and CDR2 sequences are MDHEN and SYDVKM. The CDR3 region is CASSNVAALWGLAGVTDTQYF. The CDR3 DNA is TGTGCCAGCAGCAATGTGGCGGCCTTGTGGGGACTAGCGGGGGTCACAGATACGCAGTATTTT.